The clone carrying this T cell receptor beta chain has a count of ten or more. What it recognizes is unknown. A library of TCRbeta sequences, prepared with unique molecular identifiers, was generated. TCRdb reprocessed the PCR reads with MiXCR, giving one entry per CDR3 protein. The table lists about 110,000 distinct CDR3 sequences, approximately 6.6% of them singletons, with roughly 23% in the top ten. These data come from a study of T-cell reconstitution after alpha-beta-depleted transplantation in children. Deletions cut 6 bases from V and 4 bases from J, with 18 bases between. The CDR3 extends over 15 amino acids. Study conclusions and caveats: Expanded graft clones numbering several hundred reportedly gave rise to alpha-beta T cells about two months after transplant.

The input for sequencing was PBMCs, mostly from graft donor cells, taken 360 days after TCRalphabeta/CD19-depleted stem cell transplant. The chain combines TRBV12-3 or TRBV12-4 with TRBJ2-5; D is undetermined. The receptor was isolated from a male patient between 2 and 10 years old who had a stem cell transplant for acute lymphoblastic leukemia, so the T cells may come from the graft donor. CDR3 region: CASRRSPGLLETQYF. The CDR3 DNA sequence: TGTGCCAGCAGACGGTCCCCAGGTCTCCTAGAGACCCAGTACTTC.